This is a list of T cell receptor beta chains from one sample in a study of immune cell composition in non-small cell lung cancer. The assay was immunoSEQ multiplex PCR, and TCRdb's table has in-frame clones only and misses some. The table lists roughly 1,800 clones, just over 75% of them singletons. The sample taken for sequencing was lung tumor tissue. The receptor set was obtained from a human donor with non-small cell lung cancer. Each CDR3 is given with its conserved first and last residue. D genes are given only for firm matches. Clone size is not always given. Where it is, it says once, few, many or a class for expanded clones.

D	J	V	size	CDR3	DNA
TRBD1	TRBJ2-7	TRBV7-8	few	CASSLAPGQYEQYF	TGTGCCAGCAGCTTAGCCCCGGGACAGTACGAGCAGTACTTC
TRBD1	TRBJ1-1	TRBV5-1	NA	CASRPTGPNTEAFF	TGCGCCAGCAGACCGACAGGGCCGAACACTGAAGCTTTCTTT
TRBD1	TRBJ2-3	TRBV19	NA	CASTGQGADTQYF	TGTGCCAGTACGGGACAGGGGGCTGATACGCAGTATTTT
TRBD2	TRBJ2-1	TRBV7-9	NA	CASSFSGPFNEQFF	TGTGCCAGCAGCTTTAGCGGGCCTTTTAATGAGCAGTTCTTC
NA	TRBJ1-6	TRBV11-2	NA	CASSLISPPLHF	TGTGCCAGCAGCTTAATCTCTCCACCCCTCCACTTT
TRBD2	TRBJ2-7	TRBV5-1	NA	CASSLGGGLAGMNHEQYF	TGCGCCAGCAGCTTGGGGGGGGGCCTAGCGGGCATGAATCACGAGCAGTACTTC
NA	TRBJ2-7	TRBV6-1	NA	CASSLTGHPYEQYF	TGTGCCAGCAGTCTGACGGGACACCCGTACGAGCAGTACTTC
NA	TRBJ1-5	TRBV2	NA	CASSKDSQTNQPQHF	TGTGCCAGCAGTAAGGACTCTCAGACAAATCAGCCCCAGCATTTT
TRBD2	TRBJ2-3	TRBV7-7	few	CASSRLAGEGDTQYF	TGTGCTAGCAGCCGACTAGCGGGAGAAGGCGATACGCAGTATTTT
NA	TRBJ2-5	TRBV27	NA	CASSVQGRETQYF	TGTGCCAGCAGTGTACAGGGTCGGGAGACCCAGTACTTC
TRBD1	TRBJ1-1	TRBV5-4	few	CASSTGQVRNTEAFF	TGTGCCAGCAGCACCGGACAGGTCAGGAACACTGAAGCTTTCTTT
NA	TRBJ2-3	TRBV5-1	NA	CASSLEKSIGDTQYF	TGCGCCAGCAGCTTGGAGAAGTCGATCGGAGATACGCAGTATTTT
NA	TRBJ2-2	TRBV6-7	NA	CASSYSARPGAEELFF	TGTGCCAGCAGTTACTCCGCCAGACCGGGAGCGGAGGAGCTGTTTTTT
NA	TRBJ2-7	TRBV28	NA	CASSLLGGELYEQYF	TGTGCCAGCAGTTTGTTAGGGGGGGAACTCTACGAGCAGTACTTC
NA	TRBJ1-5	TRBV6-6	NA	CASSRENLNQPQHF	TGTGCCAGCAGTCGGGAAAACCTTAATCAGCCCCAGCATTTT
NA	TRBJ2-6	TRBV28	few	CAITGIPGGANVLTF	TGTGCCATCACAGGGATTCCAGGTGGGGCCAACGTCCTGACTTTC
TRBD2	TRBJ2-5	TRBV4-2	NA	CASSQITPAGGLETQYF	TGTGCCAGCAGCCAAATAACTCCAGCGGGGGGGCTAGAGACCCAGTACTTC
TRBD1	TRBJ1-2	TRBV5-3	NA	CARSLGGRGPFDYGYTF	TGTGCCAGAAGCTTGGGGGGCAGGGGGCCTTTTGACTATGGCTACACCTTC
NA	TRBJ2-3	TRBV11-1	NA	CASSLKGVGTDTQYF	TGTGCCAGCAGCTTGAAAGGGGTGGGCACAGATACGCAGTATTTT
TRBD1	TRBJ1-4	TRBV29-1	NA	CSVRQGASNEKLFF	TGCAGCGTTCGACAGGGGGCTTCTAATGAAAAACTGTTTTTT
NA	TRBJ1-2	TRBV2	NA	CASSDWPWANYGYTF	TGTGCCAGCAGTGACTGGCCCTGGGCGAACTATGGCTACACCTTC
NA	TRBJ2-1	TRBV19	NA	CASSIRMSRTHNEQFF	TGTGCCAGTAGTATTCGAATGAGTAGGACTCACAATGAGCAGTTCTTC
NA	TRBJ2-1	TRBV21-1	NA	CASSPVLASGSYNEQFF	TGTGCCAGCAGCCCAGTGTTAGCTAGCGGGAGTTACAATGAGCAGTTCTTC
NA	TRBJ1-2	TRBV23-1	NA	CASPPSRGKRANYGYTF	TGCGCCAGCCCACCGAGCCGGGGGAAACGAGCTAACTATGGCTACACCTTC
TRBD1	TRBJ1-5	TRBV28	NA	CASRIGTGENQPQHF	TGTGCCAGCAGAATCGGGACAGGGGAAAATCAGCCCCAGCATTTT
NA	TRBJ1-1	TRBV7-9	NA	CASSFGGVMNTEAFF	TGTGCCAGCAGCTTTGGGGGGGTTATGAACACTGAAGCTTTCTTT
TRBD2	TRBJ2-2	TRBV7-2	few	CASSILAGGTGELFF	TGTGCCAGCAGCATATTAGCGGGGGGAACCGGGGAGCTGTTTTTT
NA	TRBJ2-1	TRBV9	NA	CASSVGDGTQQFF	TGTGCCAGCAGCGTAGGCGACGGGACACAGCAGTTCTTC
NA	TRBJ1-2	TRBV7-2	NA	CASSLPRLAYYGYTF	TGTGCCAGCAGCTTGCCGAGGTTGGCCTACTATGGCTACACCTTC
TRBD2	TRBJ2-7	TRBV27	NA	CASPGPGLAGVPYEQYF	TGTGCCAGCCCAGGGCCCGGACTAGCGGGAGTCCCCTACGAGCAGTACTTC
NA	TRBJ2-7	TRBV6-1	large	CASSKDRRGTYEQYF	TGTGCCAGCAGTAAAGACAGGCGTGGGACCTACGAGCAGTACTTC
NA	TRBJ2-1	TRBV29-1	NA	CSVVEQGSNEQFF	TGCAGCGTTGTTGAACAGGGTTCCAATGAGCAGTTCTTC
TRBD1	TRBJ1-1	TRBV7-2	NA	CASSSQGARTEAFF	TGTGCCAGCAGCTCTCAGGGGGCGCGGACTGAAGCTTTCTTT